This TCR beta chain was recorded in a study of early T cells in non-severe SARS-CoV-2 infection. About the study: With bulk RNA from unsorted whole blood as input, sequencing yielded unpaired chains. Overall study results and limits: Database matching using VDJdb favored anti-spike CD8 responses, with private and CD4 specificities left missing.

On this clonotype: Its antigen is unknown.

Unique molecular identifiers (one per individual cDNA molecule) were attached. TCRdb re-called the 5' RACE reads through MiXCR, storing one row per CDR3 protein. Here the sample spans roughly 35,000 distinct CDR3 sequences, 5% to 6.5% being singletons. Trimming took 2 bases from V and 4 from J, leaving 12 bases between them. The CDR3 sequence is 14 residues long. Germline V gene sequence: CDR1 MNHNS, CDR2 SASEGT. This TCR derives from an adult who was a healthcare worker with PCR-confirmed SARS-CoV-2 infection or an uninfected control (not recorded which). V and J are TRBV6-1 and TRBJ2-7; the D gene could be TRBD1 or TRBD2 (5 bases each). Sequencing used whole blood. CDR3 loop: CASSERKRGYEQYF. As DNA, the CDR3 is TGTGCCAGCAGTGAACGTAAGAGGGGTTACGAGCAGTACTTC.